This TCR beta chain was identified during a study of blood T cell repertoires in COVID-19. Assay: immunoSEQ multiplex PCR; the TCRdb copy retains only in-frame clones and omits some. Of 250,000 to 400,000 clones in the sample, roughly 88% were seen once. Sequencing input: peripheral blood. This sequence was found in a woman under 40 with COVID-19, enrolled during active disease.

CDR3 bases: TGTGCCAGCAGCTCTCACAGCTATGGCTACACCTTC. This sequence encodes CASSSHSYGYTF. The V and J genes are TRBV7-8 and TRBJ1-2, with no clear D. This CDR3 spans 12 amino acids. V lost 4 bases, J lost 4 bases, and 7 bases lay in between. Germline V gives CDR1 SGHVS, CDR2 FQNEAQ.